The 15 T cell receptor beta chains below were found in one sample sequenced in a study of T cell responses to AZD1222 COVID-19 vaccine. Assay: immunoSEQ multiplex PCR; the TCRdb copy retains only in-frame clones and omits some. The sample has some 71,000 clones, 80% to 85% seen once. This specimen was peripheral blood, taken on day 0 of AZD1222 vaccination. These receptors all come from an adult in good health.

The chain joins TRBV5-1 to TRBJ2-2; 8 nucleotides line up with TRBD2. The CDR3 length is 15 residues. Germline CDR1 reads SGHRS; CDR2 reads YFSETQ. J was trimmed by 5 bases and V by 6 bases; bases with no gene match: 9. CDR3 region: CASTPGTSWTGELFF. CDR3 bases: TGCGCCAGCACGCCTGGGACTAGTTGGACCGGGGAGCTGTTTTTT. The variable domain in full, completed from reference TRBV5-1 and TRBJ2-2, reads KAGVTQTPRYLIKTRGQQVTLSCSPISGHRSVSWYQQTPGQGLQFLFEYFSETQRNKGNFPGRFSGRQFSNSRSEMNVSTLELGDSALYLCASTPGTSWTGELFFGEGSRLTVL.

The genes are TRBV5-5 and TRBJ2-1, with 7 bases that match TRBD1. The CDR3 is 15 residues long. The germline CDR1 and CDR2 sequences are SGHKS and YYEKEE (reference sequence). Trimming at V came to 0 bases and at J to 6 bases, leaving 6 bases not matched to a gene. In DNA form, the CDR3 reads TGTGCCAGCAGCTTGGGGACAGGAGCATCCAATGAGCAGTTCTTC. Residues: CASSLGTGASNEQFF.

The chain uses TRBV4-1 and TRBJ1-5; D is unclear. V lost 1 base and J lost 4, with 8 bases in between. The CDR3 runs 14 residues. Germline CDR1 MGHRA, CDR2 YSYEKL. This CDR3 reads CASSQAGGNQPQHF. For the CDR3, the DNA is TGCGCCAGCAGCCAAGCAGGCGGTAATCAGCCCCAGCATTTT.

The rearrangement joins TRBV4-2 to TRBJ1-1, with D maybe TRBD1 (6 bases). V was trimmed by 0 bases and J by 4 bases, leaving 9 bases between them. This CDR3 region has 14 residues. Germline assignment: CDR1 LGHNA and CDR2 YNFKEQ. CDR3 sequence (DNA): TGTGCCAGCAGCCAAGACGGGGGCGGCACTGAAGCTTTCTTT. It translates to CASSQDGGGTEAFF.

This sequence joins TRBV6-1 and TRBJ1-2, with 8 nucleotides matching TRBD1. Germline V gene data show CDR1 as MNHNS and CDR2 as SASEGT. The ends lost 2 bases at V and 6 bases at J; junction bases unmatched: 11. The CDR3 runs 16 residues. CDR3: CASSESTYRGNDGYTF. DNA for the CDR3: TGTGCCAGCAGTGAATCGACGTACAGGGGGAATGATGGCTACACCTTC.

CDR3 in amino acids: CASSPWTSSGEQYF. The DNA of the CDR3 is TGCGCCAGCAGCCCCTGGACTAGCTCGGGCGAGCAGTACTTC. This sequence joins TRBV5-1 and TRBJ2-7; 8 positions match TRBD2. Germline CDR1 reads SGHRS; CDR2 reads YFSETQ. V was clipped by 4 bases and J by 6 bases; unmatched bases: 9. The CDR3 runs to 14 residues.

The V call is TRBV15, the J call TRBJ2-7; no definite D call. From germline, CDR1 is LNHNV and CDR2 YYDKDF (reference sequence). The V end lost 0 bases, the J end lost 2 bases, and 14 bases lay between the germline ends. The CDR3 runs 16 residues. CDR3 nucleotides: TGTGCCACCAGCAGAGATCCCCTTTTGACGGCCTACGAGCAGTACTTC. Amino acids: CATSRDPLLTAYEQYF.

V gene TRBV6-2 or TRBV6-3 combines with J gene TRBJ2-7; D gene uncertain. Between the trimmed V and J ends, which lost 5 bases and 3 bases, there was a span of 8 bases. The CDR3 length is 12 residues. The germline V gene has CDR1 MNHEY and CDR2 SVGEGT. CDR3 nucleotide sequence: TGTGCCAGCAGTCGACCATACTACGAGCAGTACTTC. Its protein product is CASSRPYYEQYF.

V usage is TRBV7-6 and J usage is TRBJ2-7; 11 nucleotides line up with TRBD2. The CDR3 totals 14 residues. Germline values: CDR1 SGHVS, CDR2 FNYEAQ. The J segment lost 6 bases and the V segment lost 5 bases, leaving 6 bases of the junction unmatched. CDR3 in amino acids: CASSPLTSGAEQYF. CDR3 bases: TGTGCCAGCAGCCCACTGACTAGCGGGGCCGAGCAGTACTTC.

Of note for this clone: This specimen includes other DNA sequences encoding the same CDR3. The chain couples TRBV28 to TRBJ1-2, with 9 positions matching TRBD1. Germline V gene data show CDR1 as MDHEN and CDR2 as SYDVKM. The CDR3 length is 14 residues. The ends lost 3 bases at V and 4 bases at J; junction bases unmatched: 3. In DNA form, the CDR3 reads TGTGCCAGCAGTTTGGGACAGGGTAGCTATGGCTACACCTTC. Protein sequence: CASSLGQGSYGYTF.

This clone was seen only a few times. This sequence joins TRBV11-2 and TRBJ2-1; D is uncertain. The V gene lost 5 bases and the J gene lost 5 bases, with 13 bases spanning the gap. Germline V CDR1 and CDR2: SGHAT, FQNNGV. There are 14 residues in the CDR3. CDR3 sequence: CASSLGGLHNEQFF. The DNA for the CDR3 is TGTGCCAGCAGCCTTGGCGGCTTGCACAATGAGCAGTTCTTC.

To note about this clone: The same CDR3 can be traced to other DNA sequences in this sample. This chain uses TRBV29-1 with TRBJ2-3; D is possibly TRBD1 or TRBD2 (5 bases each). Germline CDR1 SQVTM, CDR2 ANQGSEA. Trimming pared 4 bases from V and 0 bases from J, leaving 8 bases between. The CDR3 is 13 amino acids. CDR3 amino acids: CSVVGDSTDTQYF. As DNA, the CDR3 is TGCAGCGTTGTGGGGGATAGCACAGATACGCAGTATTTT.

The chain employs TRBV9 and TRBJ2-7, with 8 bases that match TRBD1. This CDR3 has 15 amino acids. Germline V gene data show CDR1 as SGDLS and CDR2 as YYNGEE. After removal of 0 bases from V and 3 bases from J, the junction contained 5 bases not matched to a gene. Written as DNA, the CDR3 is TGTGCCAGCAGCGTAGAGGCAGGGGGCCGCTACGAGCAGTACTTC. Protein: CASSVEAGGRYEQYF. Full variable domain (outside the CDR3, taken from reference TRBV9 and TRBJ2-7): DSGVTQTPKHLITATGQRVTLRCSPRSGDLSVYWYQQSLDQGLQFLIQYYNGEERAKGNILERFSAQQFPDLHSELNLSSLELGDSALYFCASSVEAGGRYEQYFGPGTRLTVT.

The chain couples TRBV9 to TRBJ2-2, with D unresolved. The CDR3 spans 12 residues. V was trimmed by 0 bases and J by 9 bases, leaving 6 bases between them. Per the germline V gene, CDR1 is SGDLS and CDR2 is YYNGEE. DNA for the CDR3: TGTGCCAGCAGCGTAGGGGCTCGGGAGCTGTTTTTT. This encodes CASSVGARELFF.

The V gene is TRBV5-1, the J gene TRBJ1-2; no clear D. V was cut by 2 bases and J by 4 bases, with 9 bases left in between. CDR1 is SGHRS, CDR2 YFSETQ, per germline. This CDR3 spans 13 amino acids. CDR3 residues: CASSFFGIYGYTF. The CDR3, as DNA: TGCGCCAGCAGCTTTTTTGGGATCTATGGCTACACCTTC.